This TCR beta chain stems from a study of lung T cells in sarcoidosis with Löfgren's syndrome. The length of the CDR3 is 16 residues. Trimming removed 1 base from V and 2 bases from J; junction bases left unmatched: 3. Germline CDR1 and CDR2: SGHDT and YYEEEE. Each CDR3 protein is one row after TCRdb ran MiXCR on the reads. The sample lists some 19,000 distinct CDR3 sequences, roughly 23% occurring once. The V and J genes are TRBV5-6 and TRBJ2-3; TRBD2 agrees at 11 bases. The source of this sequence is a human donor with sarcoidosis (Löfgren's syndrome or another form), or a control subject (not recorded which). The sample taken for sequencing was CD4+ T cells from bronchoalveolar lavage. This CDR3 reads CASSLTSGSITDTQYF. CDR3 in DNA: TGTGCCAGCAGCTTGACTAGCGGGAGTATCACAGATACGCAGTATTTT.